This T cell receptor (beta chain) was captured by sequencing in a study of CD8 T cells in ankylosing spondylitis. Study-wide points: About 8 highly homologous variants made up a TCR beta motif, and this motif appeared characteristic of ankylosing spondylitis blood. Disease-linked clones were CD8+ and relatively rare in peripheral blood. Earlier work had already found some motif variants in reactive arthritis synovial fluid and blood.

The length of the CDR3 is 15 residues. V was pared by 5 bases and J by 4 bases, with 15 bases between. Germline assignment: CDR1 SEHNR and CDR2 FQNEAQ (reference sequence). In this sample, this clonotype turned up a few times. What it recognizes is unknown. Quantitative 5'-RACE was performed with molecular barcodes, and it yielded the TCR beta libraries. TCRdb called the 5' RACE reads again in MiXCR, with one record for every CDR3 protein. Altogether 350,000 to 450,000 distinct CDR3 sequences are present, 25% to 30% being singletons, with the ten largest covering 0.89%. Sequencing input: blood, either unsorted or a sorted T cell fraction (not recorded which). The gene calls are TRBV7-9 and TRBJ1-5; perhaps TRBD1 as D (6 bases). The clonotype originates from a male donor with ankylosing spondylitis. The CDR3: CASSPGGRGNQPQHF. CDR3 bases: TGTGCCAGCAGCCCCGGGGGGCGGGGGAATCAGCCCCAGCATTTT.